One T cell receptor (beta chain) is described in this entry. Measured with immunoSEQ multiplex PCR; TCRdb has only the in-frame clones, and not every one. This table has hundreds of thousands of clones, 95% appearing once. This CDR3 is built from 13 residues. In germline, CDR1 is LNHDA, CDR2 SQIVND (reference sequence). V trimming: 8 bases; J trimming: 5 bases; junction bases outside the gene matches: 6. The sample belongs to a study of shared T cell receptors in the human thymus. The specimen was thymocytes. V and J are TRBV19 and TRBJ1-5, with TRBD1 matching 7 bases. The origin of this receptor is a human donor. DNA for the CDR3: TGTGCCAGTGGGGACAGTGATTATCAGCCCCAGCATTTT. Translation gives CASGDSDYQPQHF.